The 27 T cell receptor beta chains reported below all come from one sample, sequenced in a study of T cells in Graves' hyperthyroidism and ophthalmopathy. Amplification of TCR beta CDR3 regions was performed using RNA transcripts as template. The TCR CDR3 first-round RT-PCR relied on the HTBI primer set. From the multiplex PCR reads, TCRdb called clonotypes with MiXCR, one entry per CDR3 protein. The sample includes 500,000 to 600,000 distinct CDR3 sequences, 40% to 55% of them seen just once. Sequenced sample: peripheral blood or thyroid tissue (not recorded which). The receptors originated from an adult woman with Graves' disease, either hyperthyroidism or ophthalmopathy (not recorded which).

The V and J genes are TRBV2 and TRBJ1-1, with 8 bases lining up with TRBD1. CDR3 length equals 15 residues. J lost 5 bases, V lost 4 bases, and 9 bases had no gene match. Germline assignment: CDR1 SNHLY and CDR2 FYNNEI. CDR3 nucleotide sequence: TGTGCCAGCAGTGCTGAGGGACAGGCGTCTACTGAAGCTTTCTTT. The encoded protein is CASSAEGQASTEAFF.

CDR3 DNA: TGTGCCAGCAGTCAGAACAGGGTATCCTGGTCTGGGGCCAACGTCCTGACTTTC. Translated, it gives CASSQNRVSWSGANVLTF. The J gene is TRBJ2-6, the V gene TRBV27; TRBD1 might be the D (6 bases). Germline loops: CDR1 MNHEY, CDR2 SMNVEV (reference sequence). The CDR3 extends over 18 amino acids. The ends were cut back, 5 bases at V and 1 base at J, with 18 bases in the middle.

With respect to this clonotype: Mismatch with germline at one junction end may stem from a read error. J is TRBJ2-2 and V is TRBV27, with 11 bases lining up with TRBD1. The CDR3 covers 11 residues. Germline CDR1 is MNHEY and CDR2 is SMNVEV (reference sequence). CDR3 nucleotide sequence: TGTGCCAGCAGGGGGACAGGGGGGCTGTTTTTT. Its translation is CASRGTGGLFF.

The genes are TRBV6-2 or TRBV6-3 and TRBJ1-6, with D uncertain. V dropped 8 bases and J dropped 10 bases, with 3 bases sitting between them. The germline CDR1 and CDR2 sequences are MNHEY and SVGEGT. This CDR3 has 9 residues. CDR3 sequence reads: CASDSPLHF. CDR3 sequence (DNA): TGTGCCAGCGACTCACCCCTCCACTTT.

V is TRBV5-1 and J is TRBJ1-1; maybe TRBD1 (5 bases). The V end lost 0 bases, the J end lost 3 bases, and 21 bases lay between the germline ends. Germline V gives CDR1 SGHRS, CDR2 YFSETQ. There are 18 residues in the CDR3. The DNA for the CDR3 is TGCGCCAGCAGCTTGGATGCAGGGACGACTGTCGGGGACACTGAAGCTTTCTTT. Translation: CASSLDAGTTVGDTEAFF. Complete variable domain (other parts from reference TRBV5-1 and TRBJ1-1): KAGVTQTPRYLIKTRGQQVTLSCSPISGHRSVSWYQQTPGQGLQFLFEYFSETQRNKGNFPGRFSGRQFSNSRSEMNVSTLELGDSALYLCASSLDAGTTVGDTEAFFGQGTRLTVV.

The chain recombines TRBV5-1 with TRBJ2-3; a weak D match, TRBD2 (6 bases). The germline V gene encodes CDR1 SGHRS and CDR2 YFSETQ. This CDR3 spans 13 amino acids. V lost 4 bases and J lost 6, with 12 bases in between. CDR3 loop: CASSRLSGDTQYF. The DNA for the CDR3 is TGCGCCAGCAGCAGGTTAAGCGGGGATACGCAGTATTTT.

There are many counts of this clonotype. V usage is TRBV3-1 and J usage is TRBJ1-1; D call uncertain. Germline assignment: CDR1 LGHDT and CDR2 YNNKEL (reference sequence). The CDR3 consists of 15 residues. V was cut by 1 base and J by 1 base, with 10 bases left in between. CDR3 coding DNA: TGTGCCAGCAGCCAAGGGTGGCAGTCGAACACTGAAGCTTTCTTT. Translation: CASSQGWQSNTEAFF. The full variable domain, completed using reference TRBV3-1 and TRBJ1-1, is DTAVSQTPKYLVTQMGNDKSIKCEQNLGHDTMYWYKQDSKKFLKIMFSYNNKELIINETVPNRFSPKSPDKAHLNLHINSLELGDSAVYFCASSQGWQSNTEAFFGQGTRLTVV.

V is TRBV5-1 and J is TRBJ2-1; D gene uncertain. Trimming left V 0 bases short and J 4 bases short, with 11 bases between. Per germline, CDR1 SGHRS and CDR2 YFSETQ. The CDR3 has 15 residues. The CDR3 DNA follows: TGCGCCAGCAGCTTGGGCGACTTAGGGTACAATGAGCAGTTCTTC. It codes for CASSLGDLGYNEQFF.

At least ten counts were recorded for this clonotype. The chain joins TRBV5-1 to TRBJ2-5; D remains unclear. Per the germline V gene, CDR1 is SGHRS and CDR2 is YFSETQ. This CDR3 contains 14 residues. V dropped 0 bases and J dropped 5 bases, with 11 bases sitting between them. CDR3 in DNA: TGCGCCAGCAGCTTGGAAGGCTCTCGGGAGACCCAGTACTTC. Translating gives CASSLEGSRETQYF. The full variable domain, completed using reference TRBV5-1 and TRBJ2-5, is KAGVTQTPRYLIKTRGQQVTLSCSPISGHRSVSWYQQTPGQGLQFLFEYFSETQRNKGNFPGRFSGRQFSNSRSEMNVSTLELGDSALYLCASSLEGSRETQYFGPGTRLLVL.

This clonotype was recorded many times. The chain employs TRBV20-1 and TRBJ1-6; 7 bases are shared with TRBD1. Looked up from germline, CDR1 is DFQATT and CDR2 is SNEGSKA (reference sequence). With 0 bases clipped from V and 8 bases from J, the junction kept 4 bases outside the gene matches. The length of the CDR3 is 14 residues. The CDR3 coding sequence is TGCAGTGCTAGAGAGGGACAGAGAGATTCACCCCTCCACTTT. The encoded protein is CSAREGQRDSPLHF.

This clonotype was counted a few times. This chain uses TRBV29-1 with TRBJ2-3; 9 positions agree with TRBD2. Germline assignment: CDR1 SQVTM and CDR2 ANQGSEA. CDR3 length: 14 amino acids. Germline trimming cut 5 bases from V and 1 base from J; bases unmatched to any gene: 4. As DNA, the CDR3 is TGCAGCGTTTGGGAGCGGGGGGGCACAGATACGCAGTATTTT. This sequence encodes CSVWERGGTDTQYF.

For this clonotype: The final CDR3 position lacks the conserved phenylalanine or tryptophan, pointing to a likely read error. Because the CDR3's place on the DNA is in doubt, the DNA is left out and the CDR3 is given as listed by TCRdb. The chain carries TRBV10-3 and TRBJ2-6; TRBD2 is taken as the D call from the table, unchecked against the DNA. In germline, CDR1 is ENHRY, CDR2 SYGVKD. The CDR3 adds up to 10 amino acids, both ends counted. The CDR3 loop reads CAIRRAGGPI.

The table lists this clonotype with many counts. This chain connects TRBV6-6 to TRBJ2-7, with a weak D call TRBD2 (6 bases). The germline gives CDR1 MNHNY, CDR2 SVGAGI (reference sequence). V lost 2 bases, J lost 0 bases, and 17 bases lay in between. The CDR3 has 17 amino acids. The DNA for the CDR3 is TGTGCCAGCAGTTACGGAGGGGACGGCAAGAGCTCCTACGAGCAGTACTTC. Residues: CASSYGGDGKSSYEQYF.

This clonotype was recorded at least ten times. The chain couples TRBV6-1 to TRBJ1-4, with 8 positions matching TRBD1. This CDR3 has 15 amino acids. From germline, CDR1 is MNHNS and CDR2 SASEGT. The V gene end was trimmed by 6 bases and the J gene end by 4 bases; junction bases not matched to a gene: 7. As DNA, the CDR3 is TGTGCCAGCAGAGAGACAGGGGCACTTAATGAAAAACTGTTTTTT. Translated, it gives CASRETGALNEKLFF.

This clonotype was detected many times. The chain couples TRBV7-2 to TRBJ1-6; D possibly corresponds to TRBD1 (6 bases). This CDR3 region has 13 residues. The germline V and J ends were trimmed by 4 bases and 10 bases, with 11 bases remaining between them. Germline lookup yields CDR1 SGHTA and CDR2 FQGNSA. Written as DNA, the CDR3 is TGTGCCAGCAGCTACACAGGGAACTCACCCCTCCACTTT. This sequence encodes CASSYTGNSPLHF.

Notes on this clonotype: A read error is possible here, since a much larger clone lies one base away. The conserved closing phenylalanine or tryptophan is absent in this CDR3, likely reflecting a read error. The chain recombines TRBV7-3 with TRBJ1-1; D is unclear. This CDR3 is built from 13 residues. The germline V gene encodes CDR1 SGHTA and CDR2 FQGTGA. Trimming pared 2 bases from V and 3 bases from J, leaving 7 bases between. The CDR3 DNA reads TGTGCCAGCAGCTTATTCCCGGACACTGAAGCTTTCTCT. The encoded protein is CASSLFPDTEAFS.

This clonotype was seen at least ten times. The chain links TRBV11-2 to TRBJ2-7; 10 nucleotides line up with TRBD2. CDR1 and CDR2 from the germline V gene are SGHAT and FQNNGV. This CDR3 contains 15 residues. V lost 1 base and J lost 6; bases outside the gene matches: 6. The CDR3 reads CASSLGGSGRREQYF. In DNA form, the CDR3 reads TGTGCCAGCAGCTTAGGCGGTAGCGGGAGGCGCGAGCAGTACTTC.

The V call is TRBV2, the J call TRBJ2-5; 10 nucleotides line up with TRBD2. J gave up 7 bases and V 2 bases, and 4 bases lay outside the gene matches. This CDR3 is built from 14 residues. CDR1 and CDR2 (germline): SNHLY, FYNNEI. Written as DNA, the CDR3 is TGTGCCAGCAGTGAACGGGTAGCGGGAGGGACCCAGTACTTC. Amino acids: CASSERVAGGTQYF.

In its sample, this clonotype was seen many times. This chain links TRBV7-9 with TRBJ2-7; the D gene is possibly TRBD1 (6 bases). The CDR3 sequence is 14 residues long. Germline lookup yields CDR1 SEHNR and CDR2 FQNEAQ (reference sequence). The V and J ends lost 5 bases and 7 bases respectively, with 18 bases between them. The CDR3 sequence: CASSPADSLCEQYF. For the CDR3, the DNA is TGTGCCAGCAGCCCAGCGGACAGCCTTTGTGAGCAGTACTTC.

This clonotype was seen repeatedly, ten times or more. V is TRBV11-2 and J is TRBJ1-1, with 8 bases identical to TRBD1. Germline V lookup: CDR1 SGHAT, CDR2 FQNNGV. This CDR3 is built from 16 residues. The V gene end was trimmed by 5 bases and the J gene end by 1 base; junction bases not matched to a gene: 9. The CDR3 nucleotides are TGTGCCAGCAGCCCGCGACAGGGGTCATGGAACACTGAAGCTTTCTTT. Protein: CASSPRQGSWNTEAFF.

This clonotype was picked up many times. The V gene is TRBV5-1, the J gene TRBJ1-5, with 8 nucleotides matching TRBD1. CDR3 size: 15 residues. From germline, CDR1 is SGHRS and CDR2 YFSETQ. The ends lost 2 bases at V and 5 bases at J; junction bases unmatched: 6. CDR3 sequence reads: CASSFGPGGDQPQHF. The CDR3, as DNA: TGCGCCAGCAGCTTTGGGCCAGGGGGCGATCAGCCCCAGCATTTT.

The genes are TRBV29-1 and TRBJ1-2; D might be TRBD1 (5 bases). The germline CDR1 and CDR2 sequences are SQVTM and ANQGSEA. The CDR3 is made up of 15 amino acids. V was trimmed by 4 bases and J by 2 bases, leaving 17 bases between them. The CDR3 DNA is TGCAGCGTTGGGGCAGGGCGCAGGACAAACTATGGCTACACCTTC. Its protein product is CSVGAGRRTNYGYTF.

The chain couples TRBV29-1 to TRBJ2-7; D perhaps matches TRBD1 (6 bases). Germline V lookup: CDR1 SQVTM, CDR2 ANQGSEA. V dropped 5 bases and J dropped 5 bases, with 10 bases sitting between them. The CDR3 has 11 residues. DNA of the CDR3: TGCAGCGTTCCAACAGGGCACGAGCAGTACTTC. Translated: CSVPTGHEQYF.

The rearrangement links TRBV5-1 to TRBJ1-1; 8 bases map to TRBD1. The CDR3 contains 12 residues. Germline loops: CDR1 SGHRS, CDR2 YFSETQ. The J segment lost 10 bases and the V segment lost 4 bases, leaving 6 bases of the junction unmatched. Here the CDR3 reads CASSTDRARAFF. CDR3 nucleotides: TGCGCCAGCAGCACGGACAGGGCGCGAGCTTTCTTT.

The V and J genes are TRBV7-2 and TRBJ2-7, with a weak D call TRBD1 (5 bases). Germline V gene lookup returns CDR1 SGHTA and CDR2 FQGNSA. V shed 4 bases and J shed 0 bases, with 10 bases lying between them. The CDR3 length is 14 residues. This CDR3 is CASSSQGLSYEQYF. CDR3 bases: TGTGCCAGCAGCTCTCAGGGCCTCTCCTACGAGCAGTACTTC.

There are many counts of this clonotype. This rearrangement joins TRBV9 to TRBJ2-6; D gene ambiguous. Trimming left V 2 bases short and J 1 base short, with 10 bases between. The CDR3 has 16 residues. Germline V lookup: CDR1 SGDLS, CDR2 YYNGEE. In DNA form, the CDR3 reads TGTGCCAGCAGCGTTTCCGGGTCTTCTGGGGCCAACGTCCTGACTTTC. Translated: CASSVSGSSGANVLTF.

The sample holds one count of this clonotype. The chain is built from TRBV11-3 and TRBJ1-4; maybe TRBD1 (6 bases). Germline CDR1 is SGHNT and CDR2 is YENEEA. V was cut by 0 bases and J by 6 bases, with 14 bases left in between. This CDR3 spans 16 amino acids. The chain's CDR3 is CASSLDPGGAYEKLFF. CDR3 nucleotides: TGTGCCAGCAGCTTAGATCCCGGGGGGGCGTATGAAAAACTGTTTTTT.